This T cell receptor (beta chain) was found in a study of naive and memory T cell subsets. Study-level points and caveats: A few larger clonotypes appeared in naive repertoires, especially CD8, possibly memory cells re-expressing CD45RA.

Two oligonucleotides, mixed equimolar, formed the beta constant-region primer covering TRBC1 and TRBC2. The ligated cDNA underwent four PCR rounds using SP2 and nested alpha and beta constant-region primers. Via MiXCR, TCRdb re-called the UMI-ligation and nested PCR reads, giving one row per CDR3 protein. The sample has about 160,000 distinct CDR3 sequences, roughly 22% seen once; the top ten hold less than 0.13%. This clonotype was observed a handful of times. No antigen is known for it. The V and J ends lost 8 bases and 16 bases, in that order; junction bases with no gene match: 15. The CDR3 is made up of 14 amino acids.

The V gene is TRBV12-3 or TRBV12-4, the J gene TRBJ2-1; 12 positions agree with TRBD2. The receptor was derived from a human donor in good health. The specimen was naive CD4+ T cells from blood. The CDR3 DNA follows: TGTGCCAGCCGATACGGGACTAGCGGGTCAAGACCATTCTTC. This sequence encodes CASRYGTSGSRPFF.